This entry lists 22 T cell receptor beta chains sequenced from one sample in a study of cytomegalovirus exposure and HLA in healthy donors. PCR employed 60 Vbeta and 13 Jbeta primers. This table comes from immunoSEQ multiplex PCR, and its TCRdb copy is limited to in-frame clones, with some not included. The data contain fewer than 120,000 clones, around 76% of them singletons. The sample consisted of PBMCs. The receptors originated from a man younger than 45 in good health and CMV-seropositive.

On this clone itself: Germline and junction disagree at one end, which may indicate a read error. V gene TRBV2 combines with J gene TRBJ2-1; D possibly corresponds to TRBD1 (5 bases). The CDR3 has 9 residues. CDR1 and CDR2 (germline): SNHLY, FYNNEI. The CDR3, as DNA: TGTGCAGTCAGGGCACCCCGGATCTTC. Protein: CAVRAPRIF.

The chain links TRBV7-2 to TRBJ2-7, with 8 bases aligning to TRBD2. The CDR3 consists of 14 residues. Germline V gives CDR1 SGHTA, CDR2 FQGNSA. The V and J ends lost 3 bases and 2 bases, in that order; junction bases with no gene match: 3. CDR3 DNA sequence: TGTGCCAGCAGCTTGGGCGGGGGGACCTACGAGCAGTACTTC. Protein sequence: CASSLGGGTYEQYF.

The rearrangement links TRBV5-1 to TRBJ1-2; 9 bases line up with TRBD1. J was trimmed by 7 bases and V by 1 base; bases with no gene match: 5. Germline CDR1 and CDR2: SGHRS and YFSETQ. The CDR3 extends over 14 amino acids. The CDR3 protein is CASSLRTGGGGYTF. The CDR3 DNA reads TGCGCCAGCAGCTTGCGAACAGGGGGCGGTGGCTACACCTTC.

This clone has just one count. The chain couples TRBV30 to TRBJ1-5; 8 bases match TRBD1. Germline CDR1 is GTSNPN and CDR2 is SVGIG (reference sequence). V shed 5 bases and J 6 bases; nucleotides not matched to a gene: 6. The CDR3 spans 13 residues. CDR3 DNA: TGTGCCTGGGGAGGACAGGGAAGTCAGCCCCAGCATTTT. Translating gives CAWGGQGSQPQHF.

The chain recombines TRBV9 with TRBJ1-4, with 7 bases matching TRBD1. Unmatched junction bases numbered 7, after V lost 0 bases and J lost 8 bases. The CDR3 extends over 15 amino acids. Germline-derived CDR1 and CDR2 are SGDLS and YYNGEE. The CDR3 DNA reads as TGTGCCAGCAGCGTAGGAACAGGGGAAGACGAAAAACTGTTTTTT. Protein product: CASSVGTGEDEKLFF.

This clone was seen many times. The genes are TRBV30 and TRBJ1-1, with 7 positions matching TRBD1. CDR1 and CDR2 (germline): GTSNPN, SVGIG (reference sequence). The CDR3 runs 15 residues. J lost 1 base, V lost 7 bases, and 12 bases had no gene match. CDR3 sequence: CAYKTWRGQNTEAFF. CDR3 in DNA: TGTGCCTATAAAACGTGGAGGGGGCAGAACACTGAAGCTTTCTTT.

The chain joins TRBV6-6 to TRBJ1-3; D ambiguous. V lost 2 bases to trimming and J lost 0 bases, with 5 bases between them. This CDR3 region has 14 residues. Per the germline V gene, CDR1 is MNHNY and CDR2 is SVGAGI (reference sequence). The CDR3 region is CASSYGDSGNTIYF. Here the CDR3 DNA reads TGTGCCAGCAGTTACGGAGACTCTGGAAACACCATATATTTT.

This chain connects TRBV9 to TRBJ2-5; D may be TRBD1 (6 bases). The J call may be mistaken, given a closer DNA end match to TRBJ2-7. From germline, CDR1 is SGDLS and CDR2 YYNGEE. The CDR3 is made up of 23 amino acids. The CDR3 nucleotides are TGTGCCAGCAGCGTTGGATCCTCACCCCTAAAGCCAACCGGGACATCTGACTCCTACGAGCAGTACTTC. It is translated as CASSVGSSPLKPTGTSDSYEQYF.

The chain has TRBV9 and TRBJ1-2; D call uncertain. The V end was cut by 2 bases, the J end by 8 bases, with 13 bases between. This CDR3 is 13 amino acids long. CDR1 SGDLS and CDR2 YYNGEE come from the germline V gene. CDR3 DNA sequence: TGTGCCAGCAGCGTGACCCCGGAGGGCGGCTACACCTTC. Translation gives CASSVTPEGGYTF. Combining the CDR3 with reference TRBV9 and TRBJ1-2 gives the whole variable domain DSGVTQTPKHLITATGQRVTLRCSPRSGDLSVYWYQQSLDQGLQFLIQYYNGEERAKGNILERFSAQQFPDLHSELNLSSLELGDSALYFCASSVTPEGGYTFGSGTRLTVV.

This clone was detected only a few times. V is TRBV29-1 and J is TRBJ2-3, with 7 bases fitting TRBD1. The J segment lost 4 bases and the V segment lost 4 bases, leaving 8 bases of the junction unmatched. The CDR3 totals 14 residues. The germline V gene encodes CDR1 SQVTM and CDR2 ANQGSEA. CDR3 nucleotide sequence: TGCAGCGTTGTCGTCAGGGGGTGGCCAGATACGCAGTATTTT. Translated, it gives CSVVVRGWPDTQYF.

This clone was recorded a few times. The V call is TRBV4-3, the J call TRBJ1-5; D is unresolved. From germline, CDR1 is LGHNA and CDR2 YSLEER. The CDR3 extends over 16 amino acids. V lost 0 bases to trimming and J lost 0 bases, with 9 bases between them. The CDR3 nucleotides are TGCGCCAGCAGCCAAGAAGCGGGGAATAGCAATCAGCCCCAGCATTTT. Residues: CASSQEAGNSNQPQHF.

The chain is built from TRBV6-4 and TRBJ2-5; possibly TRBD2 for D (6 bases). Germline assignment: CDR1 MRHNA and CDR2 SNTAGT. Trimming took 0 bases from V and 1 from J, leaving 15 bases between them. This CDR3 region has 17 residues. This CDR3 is CASSDSRAGRRQETQYF. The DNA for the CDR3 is TGTGCCAGCAGTGACTCACGGGCGGGGAGACGCCAAGAGACCCAGTACTTC.

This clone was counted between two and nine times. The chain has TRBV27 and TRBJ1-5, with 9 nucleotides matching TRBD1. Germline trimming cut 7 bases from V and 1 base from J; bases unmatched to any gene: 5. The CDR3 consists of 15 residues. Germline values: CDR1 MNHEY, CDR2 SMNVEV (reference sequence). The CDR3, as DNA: TGTGCCAGCACCCCGACAGGGGGGAGCAATCAGCCCCAGCATTTT. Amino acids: CASTPTGGSNQPQHF.

CDR3 in amino acids: CASSPPGGREQYF. The CDR3 DNA follows: TGTGCCAGCAGCCCCCCGGGGGGGCGAGAGCAGTACTTC. The genes are TRBV14 and TRBJ2-7; the match to TRBD2 covers 8 bases. With 4 bases clipped from V and 7 bases from J, the junction kept 6 bases outside the gene matches. The germline gives CDR1 SGHDN, CDR2 FVKESK. This CDR3 has 13 amino acids. Combining the CDR3 with reference TRBV14 and TRBJ2-7 gives the whole variable domain EAGVTQFPSHSVIEKGQTVTLRCDPISGHDNLYWYRRVMGKEIKFLLHFVKESKQDESGMPNNRFLAERTGGTYSTLKVQPAELEDSGVYFCASSPPGGREQYFGPGTRLTVT.

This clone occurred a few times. CDR3 region: CASSHWDRPYEQYF. CDR3 nucleotides: TGTGCCAGCAGTCACTGGGACAGGCCCTACGAGCAGTACTTC. The V call is TRBV6-5, the J call TRBJ2-5; the match to TRBD1 covers 8 bases. With the DNA end fitting TRBJ2-7 better, the J assignment may be wrong. This CDR3 comprises 14 residues. Germline V lookup: CDR1 MNHEY, CDR2 SVGAGI.

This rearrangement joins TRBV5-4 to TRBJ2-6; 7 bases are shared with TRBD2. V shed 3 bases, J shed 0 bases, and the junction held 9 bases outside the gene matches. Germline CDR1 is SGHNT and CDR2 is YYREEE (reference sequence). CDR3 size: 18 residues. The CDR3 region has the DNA TGTGCCAGCAGCTGGGGGGGGACGGCGAGCTCTGGGGCCAACGTCCTGACTTTC. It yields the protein CASSWGGTASSGANVLTF.

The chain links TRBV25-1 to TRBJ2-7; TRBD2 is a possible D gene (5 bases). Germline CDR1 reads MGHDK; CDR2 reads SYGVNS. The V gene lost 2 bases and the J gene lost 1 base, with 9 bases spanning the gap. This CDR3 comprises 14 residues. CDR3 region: CASSEGRRSYEQYF. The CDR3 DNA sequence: TGTGCCAGCAGTGAAGGCAGGAGGTCCTACGAGCAGTACTTC.

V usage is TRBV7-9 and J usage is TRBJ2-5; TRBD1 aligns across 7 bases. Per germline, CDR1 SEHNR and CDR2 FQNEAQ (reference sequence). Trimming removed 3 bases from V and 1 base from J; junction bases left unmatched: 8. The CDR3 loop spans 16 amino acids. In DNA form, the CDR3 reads TGTGCCAGCAGCTTCATCCCCGGACAGGCCCAAGAGACCCAGTACTTC. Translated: CASSFIPGQAQETQYF.

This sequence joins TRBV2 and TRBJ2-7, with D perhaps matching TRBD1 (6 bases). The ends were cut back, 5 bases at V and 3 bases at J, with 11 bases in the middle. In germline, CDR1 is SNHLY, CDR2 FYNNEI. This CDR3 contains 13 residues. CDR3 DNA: TGTGCCAGCAGTTGGACAGAAGGCTACGAGCAGTACTTC. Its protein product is CASSWTEGYEQYF.

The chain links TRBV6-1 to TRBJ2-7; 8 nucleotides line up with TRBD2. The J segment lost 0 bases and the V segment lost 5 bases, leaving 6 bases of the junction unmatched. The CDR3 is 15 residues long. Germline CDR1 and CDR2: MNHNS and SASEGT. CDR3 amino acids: CASSLAGASSYEQYF. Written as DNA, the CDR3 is TGTGCCAGCAGTCTAGCGGGCGCGAGCTCCTACGAGCAGTACTTC.

CDR3 protein: CASSFHGSNTEAFF. CDR3 coding DNA: TGTGCCAGCAGCTTCCACGGGTCGAACACTGAAGCTTTCTTT. The rearrangement links TRBV7-2 to TRBJ1-1; no reliable D call. Germline loops: CDR1 SGHTA, CDR2 FQGNSA. The CDR3 loop spans 14 amino acids. Trimming pared 3 bases from V and 1 base from J, leaving 9 bases between.

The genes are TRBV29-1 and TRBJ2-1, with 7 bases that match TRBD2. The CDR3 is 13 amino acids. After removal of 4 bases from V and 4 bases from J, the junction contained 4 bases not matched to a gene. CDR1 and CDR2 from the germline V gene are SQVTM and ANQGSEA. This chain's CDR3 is CSVASGDYNEQFF. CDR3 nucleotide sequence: TGCAGCGTTGCGAGCGGGGATTACAATGAGCAGTTCTTC.